The 12 T cell receptor beta chains presented below share a single source sample, sequenced in a study of shared clonotypes between healthy human individuals (TCRdb year 2020). Library preparation used the immunoSEQ multiplex PCR assay. TCRdb holds this immuneACCESS table with in-frame rearrangements only. Some clones are missing; in checked studies, unresolved V genes explain under half, and the rest has no known cause. For this sample there are around 940,000 clones; less than 85% appear just once. The ten largest clonotypes hold approximately 1.5% of the sample. Sequencing was performed on memory CD4+ T cells sorted from blood. In the paper's terms, the cell subset or site label means: CD45RA-negative fraction. The receptors come from a young man in good health.

V is TRBV5-1 and J is TRBJ1-6; TRBD1 matches 10 bases. With 4 bases clipped from V and 5 bases from J, the junction kept 3 bases outside the gene matches. CDR1 SGHRS and CDR2 YFSETQ come from the germline V gene. The CDR3 length is 15 residues. CDR3 in amino acids: CASSATGGDNSPLHF. The CDR3 nucleotides are TGCGCCAGCAGCGCGACAGGGGGCGATAATTCACCCCTCCACTTT.

The V and J genes are TRBV30 and TRBJ2-7; 7 nucleotides match TRBD1. V lost 6 bases and J lost 1; bases outside the gene matches: 6. CDR1 GTSNPN and CDR2 SVGIG come from the germline V gene (reference sequence). The CDR3 runs to 13 residues. The CDR3 is CACQDRRSYEQYF. CDR3 coding DNA: TGTGCCTGCCAGGACAGGCGATCCTACGAGCAGTACTTC.

The V and J genes are TRBV7-3 and TRBJ2-5; possible D gene TRBD1, 6 bases. The germline V and J ends were trimmed by 2 bases and 2 bases, with 9 bases remaining between them. Germline CDR1 reads SGHTA; CDR2 reads FQGTGA. The CDR3 is 14 amino acids. CDR3: CASSLARGQETQYF. For the CDR3, the DNA is TGTGCCAGCAGCTTAGCAAGGGGGCAAGAGACCCAGTACTTC.

J is TRBJ2-3 and V is TRBV10-2; 9 bases map to TRBD1. Unmatched junction bases numbered 9, after V lost 3 bases and J lost 2 bases. Germline V gene data show CDR1 as WSHSY and CDR2 as SAAADI. The CDR3 spans 17 residues. CDR3 DNA: TGCGCCAGCAGTGATTCCGGGACAGGGAGGGCCACAGATACGCAGTATTTT. It translates to CASSDSGTGRATDTQYF.

This chain uses TRBV13 with TRBJ2-7, with TRBD2 matching over 10 bases. V shed 5 bases and J 4 bases; nucleotides not matched to a gene: 11. Per the germline V gene, CDR1 is PRHDT and CDR2 is FYEKMQ (reference sequence). This CDR3 comprises 16 residues. In nucleotides, the CDR3 is TGTGCCAGCAGCCCACCCACTAGCGGGAAGGGGTACGAGCAGTACTTC. This encodes CASSPPTSGKGYEQYF.

V usage is TRBV2 and J usage is TRBJ2-5; 9 nucleotides agree with TRBD2. V was pared by 1 base and J by 1 base, with 7 bases of the junction left unmatched. The CDR3 is 17 residues long. The V gene's germline CDR1 is SNHLY and CDR2 FYNNEI. This CDR3 reads CASSEEWVSGGQETQYF. CDR3 DNA sequence: TGTGCCAGCAGTGAAGAGTGGGTTAGCGGGGGCCAAGAGACCCAGTACTTC.

There are a few counts of this clone. The genes are TRBV7-2 and TRBJ2-1, with TRBD2 matching 8 bases. The CDR3 contains 14 residues. V gave up 6 bases and J gave up 6 bases; unmatched junction bases: 7. In germline, CDR1 is SGHTA, CDR2 FQGNSA. For the CDR3, the DNA is TGTGCCAGCAGTTTGGGACTAGTATCCAATGAGCAGTTCTTC. It codes for CASSLGLVSNEQFF.

Notes on this clone: Other DNA sequences in this specimen translate into the identical CDR3. This rearrangement joins TRBV18 to TRBJ2-7; TRBD2 agrees at 8 bases. The CDR3 loop spans 14 amino acids. Germline V gene sequence: CDR1 KGHSH, CDR2 LQKENI. The V gene end was trimmed by 0 bases and the J gene end by 3 bases; junction bases not matched to a gene: 1. CDR3 bases: TGTGCCAGCTCACCACCGGCGGGGGGCTACGAGCAGTACTTC. As protein: CASSPPAGGYEQYF.

The V gene is TRBV7-8, the J gene TRBJ2-7; D not resolved. In germline, CDR1 is SGHVS, CDR2 FQNEAQ. Between the trimmed V and J ends, which lost 1 base and 3 bases, there was a span of 7 bases. This CDR3 has 13 amino acids. This CDR3 reads CASSLESRYEQYF. The CDR3 bases are TGTGCCAGCAGCTTAGAGAGCCGCTACGAGCAGTACTTC. Full variable domain (outside the CDR3, taken from reference TRBV7-8 and TRBJ2-7): GAGVSQSPRYKVAKRGQDVALRCDPISGHVSLFWYQQALGQGPEFLTYFQNEAQLDKSGLPSDRFFAERPEGSVSTLKIQRTQQEDSAVYLCASSLESRYEQYFGPGTRLTVT.

This chain links TRBV6-1 with TRBJ1-4, with no clear D. The germline V gene has CDR1 MNHNS and CDR2 SASEGT. Trimming removed 6 bases from V and 0 bases from J, with 11 bases in between. CDR3 length: 15 residues. Written as DNA, the CDR3 is TGTGCCAGCAGGTCAGCAGGACCAACTAATGAAAAACTGTTTTTT. Its protein is CASRSAGPTNEKLFF.

This clone was detected only once. The rearrangement joins TRBV4-1 to TRBJ1-4; perhaps TRBD1 as D (5 bases). The V end was cut by 8 bases, the J end by 7 bases, with 20 bases between. The CDR3 consists of 15 residues. Germline loops: CDR1 MGHRA, CDR2 YSYEKL. For the CDR3, the DNA is TGCGCCAGCTCCTCGCCGGGGGGAGGGCTTGAAAAACTGTTTTTT. It translates to CASSSPGGGLEKLFF.

The chain couples TRBV30 to TRBJ1-2, with 7 bases lining up with TRBD1. V shed 4 bases and J 7 bases; nucleotides not matched to a gene: 9. This CDR3 is built from 13 residues. Germline V gene lookup returns CDR1 GTSNPN and CDR2 SVGIG (reference sequence). The DNA of the CDR3 is TGTGCCTGGACTCTAAAGGGGGCGGGTGGCTACACCTTC. It specifies CAWTLKGAGGYTF.